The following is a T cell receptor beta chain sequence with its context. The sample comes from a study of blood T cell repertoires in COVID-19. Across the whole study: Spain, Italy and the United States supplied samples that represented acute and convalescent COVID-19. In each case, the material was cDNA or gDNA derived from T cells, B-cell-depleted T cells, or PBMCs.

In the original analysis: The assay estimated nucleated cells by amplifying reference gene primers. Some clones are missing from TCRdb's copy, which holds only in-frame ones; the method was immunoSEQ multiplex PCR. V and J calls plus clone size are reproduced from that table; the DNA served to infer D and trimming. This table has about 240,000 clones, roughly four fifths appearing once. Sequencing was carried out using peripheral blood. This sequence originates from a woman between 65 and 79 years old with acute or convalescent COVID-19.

The DNA for the CDR3 is TGTGCCACTAACAACCGGGACAGGGTCATATCGGAAGCTTTCTTT. Translation: CATNNRDRVISEAFF. The V gene is TRBV10-3, the J gene TRBJ1-1; TRBD1 aligns across 9 bases. The trim removed 10 bases at V and 8 bases at J, leaving 17 bases unmatched. The CDR3 runs to 15 residues. The germline gives CDR1 ENHRY, CDR2 SYGVKD.